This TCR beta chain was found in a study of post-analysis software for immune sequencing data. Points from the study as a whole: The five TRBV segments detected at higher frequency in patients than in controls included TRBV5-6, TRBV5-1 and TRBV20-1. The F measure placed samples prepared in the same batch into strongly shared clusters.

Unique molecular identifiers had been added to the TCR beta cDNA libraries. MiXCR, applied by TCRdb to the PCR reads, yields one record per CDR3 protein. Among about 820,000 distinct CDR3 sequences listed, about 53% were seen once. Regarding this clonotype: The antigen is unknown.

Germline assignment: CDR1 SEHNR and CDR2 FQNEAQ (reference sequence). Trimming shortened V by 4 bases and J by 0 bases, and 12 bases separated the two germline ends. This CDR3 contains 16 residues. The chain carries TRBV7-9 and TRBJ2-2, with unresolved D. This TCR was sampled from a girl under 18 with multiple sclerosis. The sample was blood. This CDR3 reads CASSSPRSANTGELFF. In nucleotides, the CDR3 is TGTGCCAGCAGCTCCCCGAGGAGTGCGAACACCGGGGAGCTGTTTTTT.